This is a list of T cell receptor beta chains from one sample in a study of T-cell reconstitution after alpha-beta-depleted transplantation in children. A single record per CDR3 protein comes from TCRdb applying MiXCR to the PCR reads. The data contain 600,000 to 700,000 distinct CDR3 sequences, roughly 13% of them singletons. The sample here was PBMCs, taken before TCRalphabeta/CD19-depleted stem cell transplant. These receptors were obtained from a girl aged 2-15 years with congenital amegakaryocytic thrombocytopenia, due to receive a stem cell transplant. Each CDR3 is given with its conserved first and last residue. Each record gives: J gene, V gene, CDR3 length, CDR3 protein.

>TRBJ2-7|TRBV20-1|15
CSARERTSGRNEQYF
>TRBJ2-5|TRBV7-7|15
CASSPQGLGSETQYF
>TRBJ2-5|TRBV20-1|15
CSARDLGKGEETQYF
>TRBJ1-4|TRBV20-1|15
CSARDPPERHEKLFF
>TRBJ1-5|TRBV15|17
CATTTPPGSWGGQPQHF
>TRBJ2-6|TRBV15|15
CATSRETGLANVLTF
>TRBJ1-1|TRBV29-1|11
CSVVWATEAFF
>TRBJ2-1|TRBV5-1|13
CASSLVGSGEQFF
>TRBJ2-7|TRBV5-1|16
CASSRTYSGTDREQYF
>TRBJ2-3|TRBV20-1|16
CSASSTGRGYTDTQYF
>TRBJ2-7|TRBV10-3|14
CAISEGQGASEQYF
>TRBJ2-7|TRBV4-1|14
CASSHGQGSYEQYF
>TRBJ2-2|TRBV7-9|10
CATWTGELFF
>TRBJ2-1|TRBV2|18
CASSGGPLAGVNVNEQFF
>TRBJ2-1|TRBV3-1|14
CASSQVAINNEQFF
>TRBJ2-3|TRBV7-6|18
CASSPSRGLAGGSDTQYF
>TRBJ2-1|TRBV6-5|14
CASSFKHPNNEQFF
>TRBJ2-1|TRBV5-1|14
CASSLGIDGIEQFF
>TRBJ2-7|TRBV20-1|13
CSANRDASYEQYF
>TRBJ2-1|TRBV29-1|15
CSVEGINRLYNEQFF
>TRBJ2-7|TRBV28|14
CASRVGTGTYEQYF
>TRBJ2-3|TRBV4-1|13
CASSLQTGAAQYF
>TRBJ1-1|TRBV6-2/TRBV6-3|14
CASSYERTYTEAFF
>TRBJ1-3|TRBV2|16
CASSAWASVGGNTIYF
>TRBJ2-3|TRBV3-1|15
CASSRSGSAPDTQYF
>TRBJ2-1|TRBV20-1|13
CSATPRRADEQFF
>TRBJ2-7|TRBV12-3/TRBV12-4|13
CASSSSRDYEQYF
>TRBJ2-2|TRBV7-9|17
CASSSSVGQGITGELFF
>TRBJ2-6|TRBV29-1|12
CSVVAGANVLTF
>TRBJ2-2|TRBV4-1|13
CASSPRGPGELFF
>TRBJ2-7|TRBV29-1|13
CSVGGLAGKEQYF
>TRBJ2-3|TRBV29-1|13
CSVVAEFTDTQYF
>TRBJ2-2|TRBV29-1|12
CSVRGGTGELFF
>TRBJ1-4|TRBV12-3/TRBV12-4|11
CASSFREKLFF
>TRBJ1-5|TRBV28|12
CASGPGYQPQHF
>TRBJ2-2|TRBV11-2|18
CASSLVTVGRTHTGELFF
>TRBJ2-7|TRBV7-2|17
CASSPARGAGSFYEQYF
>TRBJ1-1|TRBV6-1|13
CASSQGDNTEAFF
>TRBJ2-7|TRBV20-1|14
CSARDLGEGYEQYF
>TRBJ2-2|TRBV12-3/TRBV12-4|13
CACRGMDTGELFF
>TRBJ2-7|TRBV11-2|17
CASSPSSDRGYSYEQYF
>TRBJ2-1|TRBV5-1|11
CASRGTRGQFF
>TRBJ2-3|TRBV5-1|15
CASSLVGRDPDTQYF
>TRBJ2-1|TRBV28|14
CASSPGPMGGEQFF
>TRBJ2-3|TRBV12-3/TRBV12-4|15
CASLRGAVNTDTQYF
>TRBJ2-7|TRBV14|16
CASSQETAHRQYEQYF
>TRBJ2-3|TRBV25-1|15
CASSEFAGSTDTQYF
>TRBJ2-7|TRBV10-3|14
CAISPSGSTYEQYF
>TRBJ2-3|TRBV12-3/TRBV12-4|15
CASTSHGQSTDTQYF
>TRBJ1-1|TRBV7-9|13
CASSLDRRAEAFF
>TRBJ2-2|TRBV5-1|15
CASSFADRNTGELFF
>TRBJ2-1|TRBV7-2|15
CASSLWAEGYNEQFF
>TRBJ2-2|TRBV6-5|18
CASSYLGGTGSNTGELFF
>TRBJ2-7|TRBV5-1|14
CASRTGGGSYEQYF
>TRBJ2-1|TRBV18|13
CASSPRGEGEQFF